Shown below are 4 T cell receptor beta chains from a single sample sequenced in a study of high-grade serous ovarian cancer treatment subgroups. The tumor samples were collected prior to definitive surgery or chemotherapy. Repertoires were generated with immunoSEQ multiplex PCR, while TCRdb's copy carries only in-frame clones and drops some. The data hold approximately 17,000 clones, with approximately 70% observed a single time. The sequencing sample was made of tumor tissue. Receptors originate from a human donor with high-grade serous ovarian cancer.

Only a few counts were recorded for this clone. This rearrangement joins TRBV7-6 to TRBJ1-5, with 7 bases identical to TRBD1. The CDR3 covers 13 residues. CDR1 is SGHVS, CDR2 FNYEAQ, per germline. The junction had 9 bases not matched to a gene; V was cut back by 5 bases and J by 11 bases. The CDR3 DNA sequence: TGTGCCAGCAGCCAAGGCCCCAGGGGGTCCCAGCATTTT. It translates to CASSQGPRGSQHF.

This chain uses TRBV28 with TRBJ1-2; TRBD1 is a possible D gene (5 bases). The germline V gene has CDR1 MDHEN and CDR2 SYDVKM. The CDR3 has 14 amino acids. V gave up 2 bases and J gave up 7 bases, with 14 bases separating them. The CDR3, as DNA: TGTGCCAGCAGTTTAAACGGGGCCAGAGGTGGCTACACCTTC. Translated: CASSLNGARGGYTF.

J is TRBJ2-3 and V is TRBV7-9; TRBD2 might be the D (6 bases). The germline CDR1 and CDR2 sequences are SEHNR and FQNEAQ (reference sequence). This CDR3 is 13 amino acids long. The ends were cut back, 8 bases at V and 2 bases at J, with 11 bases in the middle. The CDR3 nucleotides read TGTGCCAGCCGGGGGATCACCACAGATACGCAGTATTTT. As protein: CASRGITTDTQYF.

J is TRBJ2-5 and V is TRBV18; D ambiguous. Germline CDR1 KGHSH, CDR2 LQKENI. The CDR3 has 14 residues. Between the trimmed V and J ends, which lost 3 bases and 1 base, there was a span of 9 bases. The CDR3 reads CASSPTKLQETQYF. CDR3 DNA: TGTGCCAGCTCACCCACGAAGCTCCAAGAGACCCAGTACTTC.